These 26 T cell receptor beta chains came from one sample sequenced in a study of T cell responses to AZD1222 COVID-19 vaccine. Libraries were prepared by immunoSEQ multiplex PCR; TCRdb keeps only in-frame clonotypes and omits some of them. The profile shows tens of thousands of clones, approximately 91% of them singletons. Material: peripheral blood, obtained on day 0 of AZD1222 vaccination. These receptors were obtained from an adult in good health.

The chain couples TRBV5-1 to TRBJ2-7; the match to TRBD1 covers 7 bases. Germline V lookup: CDR1 SGHRS, CDR2 YFSETQ. V lost 0 bases and J lost 7; bases outside the gene matches: 4. CDR3 length equals 13 residues. The CDR3 DNA reads as TGCGCCAGCAGCTTGGAAGGGGGCAAAGAGCAGTACTTC. Amino acids: CASSLEGGKEQYF.

The rearrangement links TRBV27 to TRBJ2-3, with TRBD2 identical over 12 bases. From germline, CDR1 is MNHEY and CDR2 SMNVEV (reference sequence). The V and J ends lost 5 bases and 6 bases, in that order; junction bases with no gene match: 12. This CDR3 has 17 amino acids. The CDR3 protein is CASSPSLAGGQWDTQYF. CDR3 sequence (DNA): TGTGCCAGCAGTCCCTCGCTAGCGGGGGGGCAGTGGGATACGCAGTATTTT.

For the CDR3, the DNA is TGTGCCAGCAGCTTGGCGAATATGAACACTGAAGCTTTCTTT. Its translation is CASSLANMNTEAFF. V is TRBV5-5 and J is TRBJ1-1; D gene ambiguous. CDR3 length: 14 amino acids. V was clipped by 0 bases and J by 0 bases, with 6 bases between them. Germline loops: CDR1 SGHKS, CDR2 YYEKEE (reference sequence). The full variable domain, with the rest looked up from reference TRBV5-5 and TRBJ1-1, is DAGVTQSPTHLIKTRGQQVTLRCSPISGHKSVSWYQQVLGQGPQFIFQYYEKEERGRGNFPDRFSARQFPNYSSELNVNALLLGDSALYLCASSLANMNTEAFFGQGTRLTVV.

This sequence joins TRBV6-5 and TRBJ1-1, with TRBD1 identical over 9 bases. The CDR3 is 14 residues long. Unmatched junction bases numbered 4, after V lost 4 bases and J lost 4 bases. Per the germline V gene, CDR1 is MNHEY and CDR2 is SVGAGI. The CDR3 coding sequence is TGTGCCAGCAGTTTTGGGACAGGGCCCACTGAAGCTTTCTTT. The encoded protein is CASSFGTGPTEAFF.

The genes are TRBV3-1 (or the pseudogene TRBV3-2) and TRBJ1-6, with 10 bases identical to TRBD1. V lost 4 bases and J lost 7; bases outside the gene matches: 4. This CDR3 spans 15 amino acids. The germline V gene has CDR1 LGHDT and CDR2 YNNKEL (reference sequence). The CDR3 is CASSPRTGGNSPLHF. The CDR3, as DNA: TGTGCCAGCAGCCCCCGGACAGGGGGAAATTCACCCCTCCACTTT.

The chain links TRBV5-4 to TRBJ1-1; maybe TRBD1 (5 bases). Trimming pared 3 bases from V and 1 base from J, leaving 10 bases between. There are 14 residues in the CDR3. CDR1 and CDR2 from the germline V gene are SGHNT and YYREEE (reference sequence). CDR3 coding DNA: TGTGCCAGCAGCTCGGGACGGCGGAACACTGAAGCTTTCTTT. It codes for CASSSGRRNTEAFF.

This clone showed up just a few times. V and J are TRBV7-9 and TRBJ1-5; D gene uncertain. CDR1 and CDR2 (germline): SEHNR, FQNEAQ (reference sequence). The CDR3 loop spans 15 amino acids. Deletions cut 1 base from V and 3 bases from J, with 10 bases between. The CDR3 coding sequence is TGTGCCAGCAGCTTAGGGTCAGGAAACAATCAGCCCCAGCATTTT. It encodes CASSLGSGNNQPQHF.

The rearrangement joins TRBV19 to TRBJ2-1, with 14 bases aligning to TRBD2. Germline V gives CDR1 LNHDA, CDR2 SQIVND (reference sequence). Unmatched junction bases numbered 10, after V lost 4 bases and J lost 2 bases. CDR3 length: 19 residues. The CDR3 DNA reads as TGTGCCAGTAGTACCGCGACTAGCGGGGGGGGATCCGCCTACAATGAGCAGTTCTTC. It translates to CASSTATSGGGSAYNEQFF.

The chain uses TRBV6-5 and TRBJ2-1; no clear D gene. V lost 3 bases, J lost 6 bases, and 3 bases lay in between. This CDR3 is built from 11 residues. Looked up from germline, CDR1 is MNHEY and CDR2 is SVGAGI. The CDR3 DNA reads as TGTGCCAGCAGTTATACCAATGAGCAGTTCTTC. Amino acid sequence: CASSYTNEQFF.

V is TRBV5-5 and J is TRBJ1-5; D is uncertain. Germline values: CDR1 SGHKS, CDR2 YYEKEE (reference sequence). CDR3 length: 15 amino acids. Deletions cut 0 bases from V and 4 bases from J, with 11 bases between. CDR3 DNA: TGTGCCAGCAGCTTGGGGAAGTGGCAAAATCAGCCCCAGCATTTT. It is translated as CASSLGKWQNQPQHF.

V usage is TRBV11-2 and J usage is TRBJ1-1, with D hard to call. From germline, CDR1 is SGHAT and CDR2 FQNNGV. The CDR3 length is 11 residues. Trimming took off 6 bases at V and 6 bases at J, with 8 bases between the two ends. DNA of the CDR3: TGTGCCAGCAGTTCAAGGGCTGAAGCTTTCTTT. Translation: CASSSRAEAFF.

This clone was detected only once. The chain is built from TRBV5-6 and TRBJ1-2; no clear D gene. Trimming left V 0 bases short and J 4 bases short, with 7 bases between. The CDR3 consists of 13 residues. The V gene's germline CDR1 is SGHDT and CDR2 YYEEEE. The CDR3 coding sequence is TGTGCCAGCAGCTTGGAAGGGAGCTATGGCTACACCTTC. This encodes CASSLEGSYGYTF.

The V call is TRBV6-2 or TRBV6-3, the J call TRBJ2-3; D gene unclear. The CDR3 has 11 residues. V lost 0 bases and J lost 5, with 0 bases in between. Germline assignment: CDR1 MNHEY and CDR2 SVGEGT. The DNA for the CDR3 is TGTGCCAGCAGTTACTCAGATACGCAGTATTTT. Protein: CASSYSDTQYF.

This clone was detected a few times. This rearrangement joins TRBV6-1 to TRBJ1-2; 8 bases are shared with TRBD1. Germline V gene sequence: CDR1 MNHNS, CDR2 SASEGT. V lost 2 bases to trimming and J lost 8 bases; unmatched junction nucleotides: 13. The CDR3 has 16 amino acids. Here the CDR3 reads CASSEIKSTGGGGYTF. The CDR3 nucleotides are TGTGCCAGCAGTGAAATAAAATCTACAGGGGGGGGCGGCTACACCTTC.

The chain recombines TRBV3-1 (or the pseudogene TRBV3-2) with TRBJ1-1; D possibly corresponds to TRBD1 (6 bases). Germline V gene sequence: CDR1 LGHDT, CDR2 YNNKEL (reference sequence). The CDR3 totals 14 residues. Trimming removed 2 bases from V and 6 bases from J, with 13 bases in between. The CDR3 loop reads CASSQWRGGPEAFF. The DNA of the CDR3 is TGTGCCAGCAGCCAATGGCGAGGGGGTCCTGAAGCTTTCTTT.

This chain uses TRBV10-3 with TRBJ2-2; 7 bases agree with TRBD2. The ends lost 11 bases at V and 0 bases at J; junction bases unmatched: 6. This CDR3 contains 14 residues. Germline CDR1 and CDR2: ENHRY and SYGVKD. The CDR3 coding sequence is TGTGCCGCCTCACGGGGGGCGAACACCGGGGAGCTGTTTTTT. It codes for CAASRGANTGELFF.

This chain links TRBV12-3 or TRBV12-4 with TRBJ1-1; unclear D gene. Trimming pared 2 bases from V and 4 bases from J, leaving 2 bases between. The CDR3 spans 11 residues. CDR3 bases: TGTGCCAGCAGTTTAAGCACTGAAGCTTTCTTT. Translation gives CASSLSTEAFF.

This clone was counted only a few times. The rearrangement joins TRBV9 to TRBJ2-5; 8 bases match TRBD1. CDR1 SGDLS and CDR2 YYNGEE come from the germline V gene. The CDR3 runs to 15 residues. The junction had 8 bases not matched to a gene; V was cut back by 4 bases and J by 3 bases. This CDR3 is CASSPHPGGEETQYF. The CDR3 nucleotides read TGTGCCAGCAGCCCCCATCCAGGGGGCGAAGAGACCCAGTACTTC.

This clone came up once. The CDR3 spells CARGRGNQPQHF. In DNA, the CDR3 is TGTGCCAGGGGGCGGGGAAATCAGCCCCAGCATTTT. The genes are TRBV2 and TRBJ1-5, with D maybe TRBD1 (5 bases). Between the trimmed V and J ends, which lost 9 bases and 4 bases, there was a span of 10 bases. CDR3 length equals 12 residues. Per the germline V gene, CDR1 is SNHLY and CDR2 is FYNNEI.

The V gene is TRBV24-1, the J gene TRBJ2-2, with a tentative D call TRBD1 (6 bases). CDR1 is KGHDR and CDR2 is SFDVKD in the germline V gene. The V gene lost 4 bases and the J gene lost 4 bases, with 12 bases spanning the gap. The CDR3 loop spans 15 amino acids. CDR3 loop: CATSDQGSTTGELFF. The CDR3 DNA reads as TGTGCCACCAGTGACCAGGGGTCTACCACCGGGGAGCTGTTTTTT.

The rearrangement uses TRBV15 and TRBJ1-5, with 8 bases fitting TRBD1. The V segment lost 4 bases and the J segment 6 bases; nucleotides outside the gene matches: 5. Germline V gives CDR1 LNHNV, CDR2 YYDKDF (reference sequence). The CDR3 covers 14 residues. CDR3 sequence reads: CATSIGQGPQPQHF. The CDR3, as DNA: TGTGCCACCAGCATAGGACAGGGCCCTCAGCCCCAGCATTTT.

The rearrangement uses TRBV30 and TRBJ2-6; D gene ambiguous. V gave up 8 bases and J gave up 0 bases, with 8 bases separating them. Germline CDR1 and CDR2: GTSNPN and SVGIG (reference sequence). CDR3 length: 13 residues. CDR3 residues: CAGMGSGANVLTF. The CDR3 DNA reads as TGTGCCGGAATGGGCTCTGGGGCCAACGTCCTGACTTTC.

This chain connects TRBV5-1 to TRBJ1-4, with 10 bases aligning to TRBD1. V gave up 4 bases and J gave up 7 bases; unmatched junction bases: 10. Germline V gene lookup returns CDR1 SGHRS and CDR2 YFSETQ. There are 16 residues in the CDR3. The CDR3 sequence is CASSQGQGRLGEKLFF. CDR3 sequence (DNA): TGCGCCAGCAGCCAGGGACAGGGGCGCTTGGGTGAAAAACTGTTTTTT.

V usage is TRBV7-2 and J usage is TRBJ1-2, with D possibly TRBD1 on 5 matching bases. Germline V gene data show CDR1 as SGHTA and CDR2 as FQGNSA. Trimming removed 4 bases from V and 6 bases from J, with 27 bases in between. The CDR3 contains 18 residues. DNA for the CDR3: TGTGCCAGCAGCTCCAAACTACTTTCAGGGTTTTCGGAGCATGGCTACACCTTC. Protein sequence: CASSSKLLSGFSEHGYTF. Looking up the rest from reference TRBV7-2 and TRBJ1-2 gives the full variable domain: GAGVSQSPSNKVTEKGKDVELRCDPISGHTALYWYRQSLGQGLEFLIYFQGNSAPDKSGLPSDRFSAERTGGSVSTLTIQRTQQEDSAVYLCASSSKLLSGFSEHGYTFGSGTRLTVV.

This clone was seen once. V and J are TRBV5-1 and TRBJ2-3; 9 positions match TRBD2. J gave up 6 bases and V 2 bases, and 4 bases lay outside the gene matches. The CDR3 totals 14 residues. Germline V gene data show CDR1 as SGHRS and CDR2 as YFSETQ. This CDR3 reads CASSFGLAGDTQYF. CDR3 DNA: TGCGCCAGCAGCTTTGGTCTAGCGGGGGATACGCAGTATTTT.

This rearrangement joins TRBV5-1 to TRBJ1-2; D is perhaps TRBD1 (6 bases). The CDR3 has 13 amino acids. V was trimmed by 5 bases and J by 4 bases, leaving 12 bases between them. The germline gives CDR1 SGHRS, CDR2 YFSETQ. The CDR3 DNA reads as TGCGCCAGCAGTCTCCGGGACACCTATGGCTACACCTTC. Its protein is CASSLRDTYGYTF.